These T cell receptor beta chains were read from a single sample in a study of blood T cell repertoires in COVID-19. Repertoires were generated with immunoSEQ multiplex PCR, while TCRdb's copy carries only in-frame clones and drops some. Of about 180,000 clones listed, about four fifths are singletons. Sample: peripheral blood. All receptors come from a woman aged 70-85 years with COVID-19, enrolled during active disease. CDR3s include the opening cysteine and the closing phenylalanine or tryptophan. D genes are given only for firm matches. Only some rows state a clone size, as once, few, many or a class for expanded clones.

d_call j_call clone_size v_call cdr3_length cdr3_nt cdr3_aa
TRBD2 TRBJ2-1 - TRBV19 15 TGTGCCAGTAGTACCCAGGCGGGAGCCTACAATGAGCAGTTCTTC CASSTQAGAYNEQFF
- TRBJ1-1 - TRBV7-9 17 TGTGCCAGCAGCTTAGATCGGGGATTCCAAAAGAACACTGAAGCTTTCTTT CASSLDRGFQKNTEAFF
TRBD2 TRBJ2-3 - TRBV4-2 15 TGTGCCAGCAGCCAGGGGACTAGCGATAGAGATACGCAGTATTTT CASSQGTSDRDTQYF
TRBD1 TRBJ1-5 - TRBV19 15 TGTGCCAGTGCCCCCGGGACAGTTAGCAATCAGCCCCAGCATTTT CASAPGTVSNQPQHF
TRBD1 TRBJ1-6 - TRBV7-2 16 TGTGCCAGCAGCTCCCCCCAAGGGGGCTGGAGTTCACCCCTCCACTTT CASSSPQGGWSSPLHF
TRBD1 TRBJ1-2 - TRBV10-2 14 TGCGCCAGTAGCGAGGACAGGGGAGGATATGGCTACACCTTC CASSEDRGGYGYTF
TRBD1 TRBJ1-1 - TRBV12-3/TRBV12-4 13 TGTGCCAGCAGTTTAAGACAGGGCACTGAAGCTTTCTTT CASSLRQGTEAFF
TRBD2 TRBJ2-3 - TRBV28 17 TGTGCCAGCAGTCCCTCCGGGACTAGCGGTGCCTCAGATACGCAGTATTTT CASSPSGTSGASDTQYF
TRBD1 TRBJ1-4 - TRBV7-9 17 TGTGCCAGCAGCTTTCTGCTGACAGGGGCAACTAATGAAAAACTGTTTTTT CASSFLLTGATNEKLFF
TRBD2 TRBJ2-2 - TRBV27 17 TGTGCCAGCAGACGACGGGGGACTAGCCAAAACACCGGGGAGCTGTTTTTT CASRRRGTSQNTGELFF
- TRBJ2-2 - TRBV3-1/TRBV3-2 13 TGTGCCAGCAGCCGACAAGGGGCCGGGGAGCTGTTTTTT CASSRQGAGELFF
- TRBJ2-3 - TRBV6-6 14 TGTGCCAGCAGTTTAACTCGCCCCTCCGATACGCAGTATTTT CASSLTRPSDTQYF
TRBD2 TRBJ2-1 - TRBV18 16 TGTGCCAGCTCACCACCGTCCGGACTAGCGATCGGAGAGCAGTTCTTC CASSPPSGLAIGEQFF
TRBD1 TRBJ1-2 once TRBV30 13 TGTGCCTGGAGGACAGGGCCGGACTATGGCTACACCTTC CAWRTGPDYGYTF
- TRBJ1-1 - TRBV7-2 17 TGTGCCAGCAGCTTCCGGGCAGGGAGGACCTTGAACACTGAAGCTTTCTTT CASSFRAGRTLNTEAFF
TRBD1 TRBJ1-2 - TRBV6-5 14 TGTGCCAGCAGGGAGTCTTACAGGGGAAGCGGCTACACCTTC CASRESYRGSGYTF
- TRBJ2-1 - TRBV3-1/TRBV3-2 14 TGTGCCAGCAGCCGAGGGACTGTGGACAATGAGCAGTTCTTC CASSRGTVDNEQFF
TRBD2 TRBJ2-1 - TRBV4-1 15 TGCGCCAGCAGCCAAGTTTCCCGGGAGGTCAATGAGCAGTTCTTC CASSQVSREVNEQFF
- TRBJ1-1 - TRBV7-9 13 TGTGCCAGCAGCTTCCCGGGACTAGCAAGAGCTTTCTTT CASSFPGLARAFF
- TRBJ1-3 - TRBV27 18 TGTGCCAGCAGTCTCAATGGGCCATGGGCGTCAACTGGAAACACCATATATTTT CASSLNGPWASTGNTIYF
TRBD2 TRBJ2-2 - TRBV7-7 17 TGTGCCAGCAGCTCCGGGACTAGCGGGAGGTATACCGGGGAGCTGTTTTTT CASSSGTSGRYTGELFF
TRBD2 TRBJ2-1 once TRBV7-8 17 TGTGCCAGCAGCTTAATTTCGGGGCGGGAGGGCCTGGGTGAGCAGTTCTTC CASSLISGREGLGEQFF
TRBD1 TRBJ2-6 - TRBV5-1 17 TGCGCCAGCAGGCAACAGGGGGTAAGCTCTGGGGCCAACGTCCTGACTTTC CASRQQGVSSGANVLTF
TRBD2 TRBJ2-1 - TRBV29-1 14 TGCAGCGGCTCCTTGCGGGAGCTATACAATGAGCAGTTCTTC CSGSLRELYNEQFF
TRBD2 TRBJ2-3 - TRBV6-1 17 TGTGCCAGCAGTGGGGGCTTTAGCGGGAGGTTCACAGATACGCAGTATTTT CASSGGFSGRFTDTQYF
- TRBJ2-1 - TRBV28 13 TGTGCCAGCGGCACAGGGATCTACAATGAGCAGTTCTTC CASGTGIYNEQFF
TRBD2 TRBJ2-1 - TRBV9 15 TGTGCCAGCAGCCCCGACTCGCTAGCGGGAGGCGGGCAGTTCTTC CASSPDSLAGGGQFF
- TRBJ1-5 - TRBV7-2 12 TGTGCCAGCAGCCCCCCCGGGCAGCCCCAGCATTTT CASSPPGQPQHF
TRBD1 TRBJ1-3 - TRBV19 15 TGTGCCAGTAGTGGACAGGGGGCCCTTGGAAACACCATATATTTT CASSGQGALGNTIYF
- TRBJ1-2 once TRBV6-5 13 TGTGCCAGCAGTTATTCAGGGGCCATAGGCTACACCTTC CASSYSGAIGYTF
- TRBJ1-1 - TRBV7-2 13 TGTGCCAGCAGCTTAGGTCCACTACGTGAAGCTTTCTTT CASSLGPLREAFF
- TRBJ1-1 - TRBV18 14 TGTGCCAGCTCCCCGACAGGAAAGAACACTGAAGCTTTCTTT CASSPTGKNTEAFF
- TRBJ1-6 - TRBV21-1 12 TGTGCCAGCAGGGGCCCAAATTCACCCCTCCACTTT CASRGPNSPLHF
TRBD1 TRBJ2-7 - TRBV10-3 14 TGTGCCATCAGTGAGTCAGGGGGCCCGTACGAGCAGTACTTC CAISESGGPYEQYF
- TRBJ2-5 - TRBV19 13 TGTGCCAGTAGTATCCGACACCCAGAGACCCAGTACTTC CASSIRHPETQYF
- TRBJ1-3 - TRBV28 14 TGTGCCAGCTTAGGGGTTGGCTCTGGAAACACCATATATTTT CASLGVGSGNTIYF
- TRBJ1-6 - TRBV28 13 TGTGCCAGCATCGACAGTAATAATTCACCCCTCCACTTT CASIDSNNSPLHF
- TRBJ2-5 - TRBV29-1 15 TGCAGCGTTGAAGATGTCCGTGAGGGGGGGGAGACCCAGTACTTC CSVEDVREGGETQYF
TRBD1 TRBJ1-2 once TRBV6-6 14 TGTGCCAGCAGTAATTCGGGACAGCCCTATGGCTACACCTTC CASSNSGQPYGYTF
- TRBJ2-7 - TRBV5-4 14 TGTGCCAGCACCCGGAGGGACAGAGCCTACGAGCAGTACTTC CASTRRDRAYEQYF
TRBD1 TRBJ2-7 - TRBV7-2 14 TGTGCCAGCAGCAGGGACAGACAAGTCTACGAGCAGTACTTC CASSRDRQVYEQYF
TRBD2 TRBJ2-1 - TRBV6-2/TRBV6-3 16 TGTGCCAGCAGTTACCAGAGCGGGAGGGCCTACAATGAGCAGTTCTTC CASSYQSGRAYNEQFF
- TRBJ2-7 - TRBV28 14 TGTGCCAGCAGTACTTCCGGGAGTCCCTACGAGCAGTACTTC CASSTSGSPYEQYF
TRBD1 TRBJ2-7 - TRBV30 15 TGTGCCTGGAGTGTACGAGGGACAGCTCCCTACGAGCAGTACTTC CAWSVRGTAPYEQYF
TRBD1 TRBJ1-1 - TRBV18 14 TGTGCCAGCTCATCACTCAGGGGGGAAACTGAAGCTTTCTTT CASSSLRGETEAFF
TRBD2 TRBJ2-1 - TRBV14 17 TGTGCCAGCAGCCTCCGACTAGCGGGAGGTTCCTACAATGAGCAGTTCTTC CASSLRLAGGSYNEQFF
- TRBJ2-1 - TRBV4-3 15 TGCGCCAGCAGCGGGAGTTTTGGGGTTTGGGATGAGCAGTTCTTC CASSGSFGVWDEQFF
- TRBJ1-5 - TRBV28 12 TGTGCCAGCAGTTTCTGGGCTCAGCCCCAGCATTTT CASSFWAQPQHF
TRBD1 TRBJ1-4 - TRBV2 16 TGTGCCAGCTGCGGACAGGGGGCAAAGTATAATGAAAAACTGTTTTTT CASCGQGAKYNEKLFF
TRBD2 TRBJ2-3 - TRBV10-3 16 TGTGCCATCAGTGAGTCGCTAGCGGCTAGCACAGATACGCAGTATTTT CAISESLAASTDTQYF
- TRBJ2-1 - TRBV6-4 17 TGTGCCAGCAGTGACTCGGCGGGAAGGAGCTCCTACAATGAGCAGTTCTTC CASSDSAGRSSYNEQFF
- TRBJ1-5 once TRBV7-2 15 TGTGCCAGCAGGACCACCCTGGGCAGCAATCAGCCCCAGCATTTT CASRTTLGSNQPQHF
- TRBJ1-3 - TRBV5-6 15 TGTGCCAGCAGCCCGCCAGGGGTAGCTGGAAACACCATATATTTT CASSPPGVAGNTIYF
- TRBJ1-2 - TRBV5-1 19 TGCGCCAGCAGCTTGATACAGGATTTCGGACAAGGGAGGAACTATGGCTACACCTTC CASSLIQDFGQGRNYGYTF